These 30 T cell receptor beta chains were all obtained from the same sample, sequenced in a study of T cells after yellow fever vaccination. TCRdb processed the 5' RACE reads anew with MiXCR; each CDR3 protein has one entry. The table lists about 240,000 distinct CDR3 sequences, approximately 3.6% of them singletons. The sample consisted of PBMCs, taken 15 days after the yellow fever booster vaccination. The receptors here all came from a young man who received the YFV17D yellow fever vaccine.

This clonotype was recorded at least ten times. The V gene is TRBV25-1, the J gene TRBJ2-5, with D tentatively TRBD2 (6 bases). The length of the CDR3 is 12 residues. Trimming removed 11 bases at V and 6 bases at J, with 16 bases between. Germline CDR1 MGHDK, CDR2 SYGVNS. The DNA of the CDR3 is TGTGCCGCAGGAGAGGGGAGGCAGACCCAGTACTTC. This encodes CAAGEGRQTQYF.

This clonotype was picked up many times. This chain links TRBV12-3 or TRBV12-4 with TRBJ1-1; 7 bases are a match to TRBD1. The CDR3 totals 12 residues. Losses at the gene ends were 3 bases for V and 6 bases for J; bases not matched to a gene: 1. CDR3 protein: CASSFRGAEAFF. DNA for the CDR3: TGTGCCAGCAGTTTCAGGGGGGCTGAAGCTTTCTTT.

The CDR3 sequence: CASSPGLPFETQYF. CDR3 nucleotides: TGTGCCAGCAGCCCGGGACTGCCTTTCGAGACCCAGTACTTC. The chain recombines TRBV12-3 or TRBV12-4 with TRBJ2-5; D is perhaps TRBD2 (6 bases). The CDR3 contains 14 residues. Trimming cost V 6 bases and J 5 bases, with 16 bases left between them.

The sample holds many counts of this clonotype. The chain combines TRBV4-2 with TRBJ1-1; weak D call: TRBD1 (5 bases). V gave up 2 bases and J gave up 3 bases, with 25 bases separating them. This CDR3 comprises 19 residues. The germline gives CDR1 LGHNA, CDR2 YNFKEQ. The DNA for the CDR3 is TGTGCCAGCAGCCAACCCCACGCAGGGTGGTCTGAATGGGACACTGAAGCTTTCTTT. Protein product: CASSQPHAGWSEWDTEAFF.

This clonotype was counted at least ten times. V and J are TRBV24-1 and TRBJ2-7; 7 bases agree with TRBD1. The CDR3 runs to 14 residues. Per the germline V gene, CDR1 is KGHDR and CDR2 is SFDVKD. Trimming took 3 bases from V and 5 from J; bases not matched to a gene: 6. The CDR3 loop is CATSDQTGFNEQYF. DNA of the CDR3: TGTGCCACCAGTGATCAGACAGGGTTCAACGAGCAGTACTTC.

Many counts were recorded for this clonotype. The rearrangement links TRBV7-2 to TRBJ1-1; D might be TRBD1 (6 bases). The germline V gene encodes CDR1 SGHTA and CDR2 FQGNSA. The V end was cut by 5 bases, the J end by 3 bases, with 13 bases between. The CDR3 has 14 amino acids. In nucleotides, the CDR3 is TGTGCCAGCAGCCCTCAGGGGAGTGACACTGAAGCTTTCTTT. Translation: CASSPQGSDTEAFF.

This clonotype appeared many times. This chain joins TRBV12-3 or TRBV12-4 and TRBJ2-1, with 12 bases matching TRBD2. The junction had 4 bases not matched to a gene; V was cut back by 5 bases and J by 5 bases. The length of the CDR3 is 15 residues. CDR3 nucleotides: TGTGCCAGCAGTGGTACTAGCGGGGGGAACAATGAGCAGTTCTTC. This codes for CASSGTSGGNNEQFF.

The table lists this clonotype with many counts. DNA of the CDR3: TGTGCCTGGAATAGGGCTACGAACACCGGGGAGCTGTTTTTT. It codes for CAWNRATNTGELFF. The gene calls are TRBV30 and TRBJ2-2; D is uncertain. CDR3 length equals 14 residues. V dropped 4 bases and J dropped 0 bases, with 9 bases sitting between them. Germline V CDR1 and CDR2: GTSNPN, SVGIG (reference sequence).

The table lists this clonotype with many counts. J is TRBJ1-1 and V is TRBV12-3 or TRBV12-4; D gene ambiguous. The V and J ends lost 2 bases and 0 bases respectively, with 16 bases between them. This CDR3 is 17 amino acids long. The CDR3 coding sequence is TGTGCCAGCAGTTTATCAAGACTGAGAACTCTGAACACTGAAGCTTTCTTT. Translated: CASSLSRLRTLNTEAFF.

Comments on this clonotype: A much larger clone sits a single nucleotide away, making a read error possible. The CDR3 nucleotides read TGCGCCAGCAGCTCGGGATCCTCCAGGGGTGGCAATCAGCCCCAGCATTTT. This gives the protein CASSSGSSRGGNQPQHF. The chain uses TRBV5-1 and TRBJ1-5; D is perhaps TRBD1 (6 bases). Trimming took off 3 bases at V and 2 bases at J, with 18 bases between the two ends. Per the germline V gene, CDR1 is SGHRS and CDR2 is YFSETQ. The CDR3 spans 17 residues.

This clonotype was detected many times. V usage is TRBV7-8 and J usage is TRBJ2-5; D might be TRBD1 (5 bases). The CDR3 has 14 amino acids. The germline V gene encodes CDR1 SGHVS and CDR2 FQNEAQ. Trimming took off 1 base at V and 3 bases at J, with 9 bases between the two ends. In DNA form, the CDR3 reads TGTGCCAGCAGCTTAGGGGGCAACAAAGAGACCCAGTACTTC. Its translation is CASSLGGNKETQYF.

This clonotype showed up many times. This sequence joins TRBV3-1 and TRBJ2-7; 8 nucleotides align to TRBD1. Germline trimming cut 0 bases from V and 2 bases from J; bases unmatched to any gene: 6. The germline V gene has CDR1 LGHDT and CDR2 YNNKEL (reference sequence). The CDR3 has 16 residues. The CDR3 DNA reads as TGTGCCAGCAGCCAAGATAGGGGACAGGTGGCCTACGAGCAGTACTTC. Amino acids: CASSQDRGQVAYEQYF.

This clonotype occurred many times. This sequence joins TRBV5-1 and TRBJ2-3; 7 nucleotides agree with TRBD1. V was pared by 4 bases and J by 2 bases, with 7 bases of the junction left unmatched. In germline, CDR1 is SGHRS, CDR2 YFSETQ. The CDR3 totals 15 residues. In nucleotides, the CDR3 is TGCGCCAGCAGCAGATGGACAGGCCTCACAGATACGCAGTATTTT. Its translation is CASSRWTGLTDTQYF.

This clonotype was recorded many times. The chain recombines TRBV12-3 or TRBV12-4 with TRBJ1-3, with D possibly being TRBD1 (5 bases). The CDR3 has 15 residues. Trimming removed 6 bases at V and 0 bases at J, with 12 bases between. The DNA for the CDR3 is TGTGCCAGCAGGGGGGGGACCAGCTCTGGAAACACCATATATTTT. Encoded protein: CASRGGTSSGNTIYF.

In its sample, this clonotype was seen many times. V and J are TRBV18 and TRBJ1-2; TRBD1 aligns across 11 bases. The CDR3 loop spans 16 amino acids. V was pared by 0 bases and J by 8 bases, with 8 bases of the junction left unmatched. From germline, CDR1 is KGHSH and CDR2 LQKENI. The CDR3, as DNA: TGTGCCAGCTCACCACCGGGACAGGGGGTCGCTGTAGGCTACACCTTC. Translating gives CASSPPGQGVAVGYTF.

This clonotype has ten or more counts. The chain links TRBV5-1 to TRBJ1-1; TRBD1 might be the D (6 bases). Germline V gene data show CDR1 as SGHRS and CDR2 as YFSETQ. V dropped 4 bases and J dropped 1 base, with 11 bases sitting between them. This CDR3 has 14 amino acids. The DNA of the CDR3 is TGCGCCAGCAGCGGGGGACAAAAGAACACTGAAGCTTTCTTT. Translated, it gives CASSGGQKNTEAFF.

Worth noting for this clonotype: One base away lies a much larger clone, so this may be a sequencing read error. The chain employs TRBV5-1 and TRBJ2-3; TRBD2 is a possible D gene (5 bases). CDR1 and CDR2 (germline): SGHRS, YFSETQ. V lost 1 base, J lost 8 bases, and 14 bases lay in between. The CDR3 has 14 amino acids. Here the CDR3 DNA reads TGCGCCAGCAGCTTGCTGCTAGCCCTGGGTACGCAGTATTTT. It translates to CASSLLLALGTQYF. The complete variable domain, with remaining parts taken from reference TRBV5-1 and TRBJ2-3, reads KAGVTQTPRYLIKTRGQQVTLSCSPISGHRSVSWYQQTPGQGLQFLFEYFSETQRNKGNFPGRFSGRQFSNSRSEMNVSTLELGDSALYLCASSLLLALGTQYFGPGTRLTVL.

This clonotype was seen ten or more times. This chain connects TRBV20-1 to TRBJ2-3; 8 bases are a match to TRBD1. The CDR3 sequence is 15 residues long. From germline, CDR1 is DFQATT and CDR2 SNEGSKA (reference sequence). The V segment lost 0 bases and the J segment 3 bases; nucleotides outside the gene matches: 5. The CDR3 DNA reads TGCAGTGCTAGAGACCGGGACAGGTGGACAGATACGCAGTATTTT. Its translation: CSARDRDRWTDTQYF.

This clonotype has at least ten counts. The rearrangement uses TRBV6-1 and TRBJ1-2, with 7 bases aligning to TRBD1. CDR1 MNHNS and CDR2 SASEGT come from the germline V gene. Trimming removed 4 bases from V and 4 bases from J; junction bases left unmatched: 15. The CDR3 is 17 amino acids. The CDR3 DNA is TGTGCCAGCAGTGTCCTCTTCCGGGACAGAAAGCTCTATGGCTACACCTTC. It codes for CASSVLFRDRKLYGYTF.

This clonotype came up many times. The V gene is TRBV18, the J gene TRBJ1-2; D ambiguous. This CDR3 has 12 residues. The V gene lost 4 bases and the J gene lost 7 bases, with 10 bases spanning the gap. Germline V CDR1 and CDR2: KGHSH, LQKENI. The CDR3 nucleotides read TGTGCCAGCTCACGGGGTCGTAGTGGCTACACCTTC. Its translation is CASSRGRSGYTF.

The rearrangement joins TRBV6-6 to TRBJ1-4, with 7 nucleotides matching TRBD1. The V and J ends lost 6 bases and 0 bases, in that order; junction bases with no gene match: 1. This CDR3 region has 14 residues. The germline V gene encodes CDR1 MNHNY and CDR2 SVGAGI (reference sequence). The CDR3 DNA reads as TGTGCCAGCAGGGGACAGACAACTAATGAAAAACTGTTTTTT. Amino acids: CASRGQTTNEKLFF.

This clonotype was detected many times. The chain links TRBV6-2 or TRBV6-3 to TRBJ2-7; 10 nucleotides line up with TRBD2. Looked up from germline, CDR1 is MNHEY and CDR2 is SVGEGT. The ends lost 5 bases at V and 1 base at J; junction bases unmatched: 2. CDR3 size: 14 residues. The CDR3 is CASSTSGTSYEQYF. The CDR3 DNA reads TGTGCCAGCAGTACTAGCGGGACTTCCTACGAGCAGTACTTC.

This clonotype appeared a few times. The rearrangement joins TRBV2 to TRBJ2-3; TRBD1 might be the D (5 bases). This CDR3 is 15 amino acids long. V was clipped by 2 bases and J by 3 bases, with 12 bases between them. CDR1 is SNHLY and CDR2 is FYNNEI in the germline V gene. As DNA, the CDR3 is TGTGCCAGCAGTGAATTGTCAGGGCCGACAGATACGCAGTATTTT. Its protein is CASSELSGPTDTQYF.

The sample holds many counts of this clonotype. The chain carries TRBV10-3 and TRBJ2-5, with D perhaps TRBD1 (5 bases). CDR1 is ENHRY, CDR2 SYGVKD, per germline. V lost 3 bases and J 2 bases, leaving 13 bases between the germline ends. The CDR3 contains 15 residues. In nucleotides, the CDR3 is TGTGCCATCAGTGACCCCGACAGCTTTCAAGAGACCCAGTACTTC. This encodes CAISDPDSFQETQYF.

This clonotype was seen repeatedly, ten times or more. The chain couples TRBV4-3 to TRBJ2-7; 10 bases are shared with TRBD1. Losses at the gene ends were 0 bases for V and 6 bases for J; bases not matched to a gene: 8. CDR1 LGHNA and CDR2 YSLEER come from the germline V gene. This CDR3 spans 16 amino acids. CDR3 sequence: CASSQDRGTGEGEQYF. CDR3 nucleotide sequence: TGCGCCAGCAGCCAAGATCGGGGGACAGGGGAGGGCGAGCAGTACTTC.

This clonotype came up a few times. The genes are TRBV11-2 and TRBJ1-1; possibly TRBD1 for D (6 bases). The CDR3 loop spans 17 amino acids. Trimming took 3 bases from V and 0 from J, leaving 17 bases between them. Germline lookup yields CDR1 SGHAT and CDR2 FQNNGV. DNA of the CDR3: TGTGCCAGCAGCTTCTCCACAGGGAGCGGGGTGAACACTGAAGCTTTCTTT. Its translation: CASSFSTGSGVNTEAFF. The full variable domain, rest sourced from reference TRBV11-2 and TRBJ1-1, is EAGVAQSPRYKIIEKRQSVAFWCNPISGHATLYWYQQILGQGPKLLIQFQNNGVVDDSQLPKDRFSAERLKGVDSTLKIQPAKLEDSAVYLCASSFSTGSGVNTEAFFGQGTRLTVV.

Ten or more counts support this clonotype. The rearrangement uses TRBV27 and TRBJ2-7, with 7 bases identical to TRBD1. V lost 5 bases and J lost 2; bases outside the gene matches: 6. CDR3 length: 14 amino acids. The germline V gene has CDR1 MNHEY and CDR2 SMNVEV (reference sequence). CDR3 coding DNA: TGTGCCAGCAGTCACCAGGGGGACGCCTACGAGCAGTACTTC. This sequence encodes CASSHQGDAYEQYF.

The table lists this clonotype with many counts. V usage is TRBV20-1 and J usage is TRBJ2-5; TRBD1 might be the D (6 bases). The CDR3 length is 13 residues. V lost 4 bases to trimming and J lost 3 bases, with 12 bases between them. From germline, CDR1 is DFQATT and CDR2 SNEGSKA (reference sequence). The CDR3 sequence: CSAKGEYKETQYF. The CDR3, as DNA: TGCAGTGCTAAGGGGGAGTATAAAGAGACCCAGTACTTC.

This clonotype was observed a handful of times. This may come from a read error, since a much larger clone is one base off. The chain employs TRBV20-1 and TRBJ2-3; weak D call: TRBD2 (5 bases). V was pared by 6 bases and J by 8 bases, with 9 bases between. Germline V CDR1 and CDR2: DFQATT, SNEGSKA (reference sequence). The CDR3 runs to 10 residues. CDR3 DNA sequence: TGCAGTGCGAGGGCAGTTACGCAGTATTTT. It encodes CSARAVTQYF.

In this sample, this clonotype turned up many times. This chain links TRBV7-6 with TRBJ1-6; tentative D call: TRBD1 (5 bases). This CDR3 has 15 amino acids. V was clipped by 5 bases and J by 7 bases, with 15 bases between them. Germline V gene data show CDR1 as SGHVS and CDR2 as FNYEAQ. This CDR3 reads CASSAMIRDNSPLHF. CDR3 sequence (DNA): TGTGCCAGCAGCGCCATGATAAGGGACAATTCACCCCTCCACTTT.